These 20 T cell receptor beta chains share one sample of origin, sequenced in a study of cytomegalovirus exposure and HLA in healthy donors. Vbeta (60) and Jbeta (13) primers were used in the PCR. Profiled with immunoSEQ multiplex PCR; TCRdb holds only in-frame clones, not every one. The sample yields some 180,000 clones, 80% to 85% seen once. Material for sequencing was PBMCs. The receptors shown here come from a woman younger than 30 in good health and CMV-seronegative.

Only a few counts were recorded for this clone. This chain connects TRBV2 to TRBJ1-5; 7 nucleotides line up with TRBD1. The V gene end was trimmed by 3 bases and the J gene end by 3 bases; junction bases not matched to a gene: 8. Germline values: CDR1 SNHLY, CDR2 FYNNEI. The CDR3 covers 16 residues. The CDR3 bases are TGTGCCAGCAGTGATGGGTACAGGGGATTCAATCAGCCCCAGCATTTT. It specifies CASSDGYRGFNQPQHF. The full variable domain, rest sourced from reference TRBV2 and TRBJ1-5, is EPEVTQTPSHQVTQMGQEVILRCVPISNHLYFYWYRQILGQKVEFLVSFYNNEISEKSEIFDDQFSVERPDGSNFTLKIRSTKLEDSAMYFCASSDGYRGFNQPQHFGDGTRLSIL.

The V gene is TRBV19, the J gene TRBJ2-2; the match to TRBD1 covers 7 bases. The CDR3 contains 13 residues. Per germline, CDR1 LNHDA and CDR2 SQIVND (reference sequence). Trimming took 8 bases from V and 3 from J; bases not matched to a gene: 3. The CDR3 protein is CASGQVYTGELFF. CDR3 sequence (DNA): TGTGCCAGTGGACAGGTTTACACCGGGGAGCTGTTTTTT.

CDR3 loop: CASGHRGQGYNEQFF. The CDR3, as DNA: TGTGCCAGCGGACACCGGGGACAGGGGTACAATGAGCAGTTCTTC. The J gene is TRBJ2-1, the V gene TRBV27; 10 bases are a match to TRBD1. V lost 8 bases, J lost 4 bases, and 8 bases stayed unmatched. The CDR3 totals 15 residues. Germline V gene data show CDR1 as MNHEY and CDR2 as SMNVEV (reference sequence).

In its sample, this clone was seen a few times. The chain employs TRBV4-1 and TRBJ2-7; no clear D gene. The CDR3 covers 13 residues. CDR1 and CDR2 (germline): MGHRA, YSYEKL. V dropped 2 bases and J dropped 4 bases, with 9 bases sitting between them. As DNA, the CDR3 is TGCGCCAGCAGCCAACTGGTAACTTACGAGCAGTACTTC. This encodes CASSQLVTYEQYF.

This clone was counted a single time. The rearrangement uses TRBV11-3 and TRBJ2-3; 11 nucleotides agree with TRBD2. The V segment lost 4 bases and the J segment 0 bases; nucleotides outside the gene matches: 15. The CDR3 loop spans 20 amino acids. Germline assignment: CDR1 SGHNT and CDR2 YENEEA. The CDR3 region has the DNA TGTGCCAGCAGCTCAGACGCCACTAGCGGGAGTTATCCTAGCACAGATACGCAGTATTTT. It translates to CASSSDATSGSYPSTDTQYF.

V usage is TRBV19 and J usage is TRBJ1-4; 7 nucleotides agree with TRBD1. The CDR3 runs to 15 residues. Germline CDR1 reads LNHDA; CDR2 reads SQIVND (reference sequence). Trimming took 3 bases from V and 6 from J; bases not matched to a gene: 7. The CDR3 nucleotides read TGTGCCAGTAGTATTATCTCGCAGGGGGATGAAAAACTGTTTTTT. Amino acid sequence: CASSIISQGDEKLFF.

The gene calls are TRBV19 and TRBJ2-7; 10 nucleotides line up with TRBD2. V shed 4 bases, J shed 3 bases, and the junction held 9 bases outside the gene matches. Germline CDR1 and CDR2: LNHDA and SQIVND (reference sequence). CDR3 length: 16 amino acids. CDR3 region: CASSSWTSGDVYEQYF. The CDR3 bases are TGTGCCAGTAGTAGCTGGACTAGCGGAGACGTCTACGAGCAGTACTTC.

The V and J genes are TRBV4-2 and TRBJ2-7, with 15 nucleotides matching TRBD2. The germline V gene has CDR1 LGHNA and CDR2 YNFKEQ. The J segment lost 2 bases and the V segment lost 5 bases, leaving 7 bases of the junction unmatched. The CDR3 sequence is 17 residues long. Written as DNA, the CDR3 is TGTGCCAGCAGCAGGACTAGCGGGAGGGCCGAACCCTACGAGCAGTACTTC. This encodes CASSRTSGRAEPYEQYF.

This chain links TRBV19 with TRBJ2-3; no firm D call. Germline V gene lookup returns CDR1 LNHDA and CDR2 SQIVND (reference sequence). Trimming took 4 bases from V and 1 from J, leaving 15 bases between them. The length of the CDR3 is 16 residues. DNA for the CDR3: TGTGCCAGTAGTAGCTATGACACCCTACGCACAGATACGCAGTATTTT. Protein: CASSSYDTLRTDTQYF.

The chain recombines TRBV21-1 with TRBJ2-7; the table calls TRBD2, which could not be checked here. TRBV21-1 is given as a pseudogene. This CDR3 has 19 amino acids. The CDR3, as DNA: TGTGCCAGCAGCTCCTTACCCAAAGCGGGAGGGCTGAGCTCCTACGAGCAGTACGTC. This codes for CASSSLPKAGGLSSYEQYV.

CDR3 nucleotides: TGTGCCAGCAGCAGGAGCCAGGGGGCAGGGGAGACCCAGTACTTC. Residues: CASSRSQGAGETQYF. J is TRBJ2-5 and V is TRBV9, with 8 bases lining up with TRBD1. The CDR3 totals 15 residues. CDR1 and CDR2 from the germline V gene are SGDLS and YYNGEE. V was clipped by 4 bases and J by 5 bases; unmatched bases: 10.

This rearrangement joins TRBV19 to TRBJ2-1, with TRBD2 identical over 13 bases. This CDR3 has 16 amino acids. Germline V gene data show CDR1 as LNHDA and CDR2 as SQIVND (reference sequence). V shed 5 bases and J 10 bases; nucleotides not matched to a gene: 11. The CDR3 spells CASSAPTSGRTHEQFF. CDR3 bases: TGTGCCAGTAGTGCTCCGACTAGCGGGAGGACCCACGAGCAGTTCTTC.

Only one count was recorded for this clone. This sequence joins TRBV27 and TRBJ1-1, with 7 bases that match TRBD1. The CDR3 has 16 residues. Germline trimming cut 5 bases from V and 4 bases from J; bases unmatched to any gene: 13. The germline V gene encodes CDR1 MNHEY and CDR2 SMNVEV (reference sequence). Written as DNA, the CDR3 is TGTGCCAGCAGTCTCCGACAGGGTACGGCGGGCACTGAAGCTTTCTTT. It codes for CASSLRQGTAGTEAFF.

The chain recombines TRBV30 with TRBJ2-1, with D possibly being TRBD2 (5 bases). Trimming cost V 2 bases and J 7 bases, with 12 bases left between them. Germline CDR1 GTSNPN, CDR2 SVGIG (reference sequence). The CDR3 sequence is 13 residues long. CDR3 nucleotide sequence: TGTGCCTGGAGTCTTCGGACTTATAATGAGCAGTTCTTC. This encodes CAWSLRTYNEQFF.

The J gene is TRBJ1-3, the V gene TRBV11-3, with D possibly matching TRBD1 (5 bases). V was trimmed by 3 bases and J by 4 bases, leaving 10 bases between them. The CDR3 runs to 14 residues. Germline V CDR1 and CDR2: SGHNT, YENEEA. The CDR3 protein is CASSFPGGGNTIYF. CDR3 DNA sequence: TGTGCCAGCAGCTTTCCGGGGGGAGGAAACACCATATATTTT.

V gene TRBV7-6 combines with J gene TRBJ2-1; the match to TRBD2 covers 11 bases. The ends lost 5 bases at V and 5 bases at J; junction bases unmatched: 5. In germline, CDR1 is SGHVS, CDR2 FNYEAQ. The CDR3 has 15 residues. The CDR3 region is CASSLLAGGNNEQFF. The DNA for the CDR3 is TGTGCCAGCAGCCTTTTAGCGGGAGGGAACAATGAGCAGTTCTTC. The full variable domain, in which reference TRBV7-6 and TRBJ2-1 provide the parts outside the CDR3, is GAGVSQSPRYKVTKRGQDVALRCDPISGHVSLYWYRQALGQGPEFLTYFNYEAQQDKSGLPNDRFSAERPEGSISTLTIQRTEQRDSAMYRCASSLLAGGNNEQFFGPGTRLTVL.

The V call is TRBV30, the J call TRBJ2-3; TRBD2 matches at 12 bases. V was pared by 0 bases and J by 4 bases, with 8 bases of the junction left unmatched. Germline V CDR1 and CDR2: GTSNPN, SVGIG (reference sequence). This CDR3 contains 17 residues. The CDR3 region has the DNA TGTGCCTGGAGTGTGACTAGCGGGAGTGGAAGGGCAGATACGCAGTATTTT. Its protein is CAWSVTSGSGRADTQYF.

As concerns this clone: Other DNA sequences of this sample code for an identical CDR3. The chain is built from TRBV5-1 and TRBJ2-1, with D possibly matching TRBD1 (7 bases). Trimming removed 0 bases from V and 4 bases from J, with 11 bases in between. CDR3 length: 15 residues. Germline CDR1 is SGHRS and CDR2 is YFSETQ. CDR3 DNA: TGCGCCAGCAGCTTGGGGGCAGGGGGGTACAATGAGCAGTTCTTC. It yields the protein CASSLGAGGYNEQFF. Drawing the rest from reference TRBV5-1 and TRBJ2-1, the complete variable domain is KAGVTQTPRYLIKTRGQQVTLSCSPISGHRSVSWYQQTPGQGLQFLFEYFSETQRNKGNFPGRFSGRQFSNSRSEMNVSTLELGDSALYLCASSLGAGGYNEQFFGPGTRLTVL.

The chain couples TRBV7-2 to TRBJ2-3, with TRBD2 identical over 11 bases. The junction had 8 bases not matched to a gene; V was cut back by 6 bases and J by 3 bases. CDR3 length: 16 amino acids. The germline V gene encodes CDR1 SGHTA and CDR2 FQGNSA. The CDR3 protein is CASRRTSGFRTDTQYF. CDR3 in DNA: TGTGCCAGCAGACGGACTAGCGGGTTTCGGACAGATACGCAGTATTTT.

This clone has only a few counts. The V call is TRBV5-1, the J call TRBJ2-5, with 7 bases aligning to TRBD1. CDR3 size: 15 residues. CDR1 and CDR2 from the germline V gene are SGHRS and YFSETQ. V shed 2 bases, J shed 1 base, and the junction held 5 bases outside the gene matches. DNA for the CDR3: TGCGCCAGCAGCTTTAACAGGGGCATCCAAGAGACCCAGTACTTC. This gives the protein CASSFNRGIQETQYF.